This T cell receptor beta chain appears in the sequencing data of a study of T cell responses to AZD1222 COVID-19 vaccine. Study-wide results and limits: The study found Spike-specific TCR breadth and depth rose after two AZD1222 doses. Every sample of the repertoires postdated the peak T cell response. Baseline seropositivity characterized only six AZD1222 recipients.

With respect to this clone: Its antigen is undetermined.

The V gene lost 5 bases and the J gene lost 0 bases, with 8 bases spanning the gap. Germline CDR1 and CDR2: PRHDT and FYEKMQ (reference sequence). CDR3 length equals 14 residues. The method was immunoSEQ multiplex PCR; TCRdb's version includes in-frame clones alone and lacks a portion of them. The data hold 150,000 or so clones, with 90% to 95% observed a single time. Second-dose timings of about 4 or about 12 weeks were pooled. The clonotype comes from an adult who received the AZD1222 COVID-19 vaccine. The input for sequencing was peripheral blood, taken 28 days after the second AZD1222 dose. V usage is TRBV13 and J usage is TRBJ2-4; D ambiguous. The CDR3 sequence is CASSTAIAKNIQYF. The CDR3 DNA reads as TGTGCCAGCAGCACTGCTATAGCCAAAAACATTCAGTACTTC.